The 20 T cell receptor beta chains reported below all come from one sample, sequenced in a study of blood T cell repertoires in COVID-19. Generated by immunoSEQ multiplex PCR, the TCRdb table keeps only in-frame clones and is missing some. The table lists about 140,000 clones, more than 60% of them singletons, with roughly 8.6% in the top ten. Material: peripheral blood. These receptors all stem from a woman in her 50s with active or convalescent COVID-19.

Here the CDR3 reads CASSNGRTGRFNEKLFF. In DNA form, the CDR3 reads TGTGCCAGTAGTAATGGGCGGACAGGTAGATTTAATGAAAAACTGTTTTTT. The chain links TRBV19 to TRBJ1-4; 7 nucleotides match TRBD1. The CDR3 consists of 17 residues. Per germline, CDR1 LNHDA and CDR2 SQIVND (reference sequence). Unmatched junction bases numbered 12, after V lost 4 bases and J lost 4 bases. The full variable domain, its missing parts supplied by reference TRBV19 and TRBJ1-4, is DGGITQSPKYLFRKEGQNVTLSCEQNLNHDAMYWYRQDPGQGLRLIYYSQIVNDFQKGDIAEGYSVSREKKESFPLTVTSAQKNPTAFYLCASSNGRTGRFNEKLFFGSGTQLSVL.

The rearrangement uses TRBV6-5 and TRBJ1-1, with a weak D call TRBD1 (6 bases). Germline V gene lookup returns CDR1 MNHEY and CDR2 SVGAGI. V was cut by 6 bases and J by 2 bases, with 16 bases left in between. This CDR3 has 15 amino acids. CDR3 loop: CASSLSTGFNTEAFF. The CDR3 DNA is TGTGCCAGCAGCTTATCCACAGGGTTTAACACTGAAGCTTTCTTT.

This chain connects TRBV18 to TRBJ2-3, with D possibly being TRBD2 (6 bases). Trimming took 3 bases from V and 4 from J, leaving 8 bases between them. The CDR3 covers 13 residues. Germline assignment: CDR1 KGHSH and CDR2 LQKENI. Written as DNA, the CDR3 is TGTGCCAGCTCACCTTCGGGAGCAGATACGCAGTATTTT. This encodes CASSPSGADTQYF.

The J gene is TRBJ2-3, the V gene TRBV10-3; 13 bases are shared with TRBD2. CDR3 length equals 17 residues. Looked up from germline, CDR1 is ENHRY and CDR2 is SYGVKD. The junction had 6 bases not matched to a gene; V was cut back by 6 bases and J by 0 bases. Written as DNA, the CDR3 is TGTGCCATCAGCATTAAGACTAGCGGGGGGAGCACAGATACGCAGTATTTT. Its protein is CAISIKTSGGSTDTQYF.

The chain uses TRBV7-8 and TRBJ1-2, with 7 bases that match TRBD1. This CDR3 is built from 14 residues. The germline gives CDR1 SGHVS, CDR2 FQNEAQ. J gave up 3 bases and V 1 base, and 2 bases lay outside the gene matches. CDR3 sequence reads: CASSLGGQYYGYTF. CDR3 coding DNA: TGTGCCAGCAGCTTAGGGGGACAGTACTATGGCTACACCTTC.

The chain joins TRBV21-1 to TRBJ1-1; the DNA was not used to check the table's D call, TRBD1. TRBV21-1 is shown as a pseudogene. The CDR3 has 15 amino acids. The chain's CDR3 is CASSNYGTENTEAFF. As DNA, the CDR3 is TGTGCCAGCAGCAACTACGGGACAGAGAACACTGAAGCTTTCTTT.

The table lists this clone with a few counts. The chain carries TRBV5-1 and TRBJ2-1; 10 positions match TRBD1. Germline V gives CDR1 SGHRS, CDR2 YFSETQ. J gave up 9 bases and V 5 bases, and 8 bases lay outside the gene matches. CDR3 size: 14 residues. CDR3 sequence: CASRKAGQGSEQFF. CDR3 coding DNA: TGCGCCAGCAGAAAGGCGGGACAGGGGAGTGAGCAGTTCTTC.

CDR3 protein: CASSKAEGDQPQHF. The CDR3 DNA reads as TGTGCCAGCAGCAAAGCCGAGGGGGATCAGCCCCAGCATTTT. The chain links TRBV9 to TRBJ1-5; possibly TRBD1 for D (6 bases). Per the germline V gene, CDR1 is SGDLS and CDR2 is YYNGEE. The ends were cut back, 4 bases at V and 5 bases at J, with 13 bases in the middle. This CDR3 is built from 14 residues.

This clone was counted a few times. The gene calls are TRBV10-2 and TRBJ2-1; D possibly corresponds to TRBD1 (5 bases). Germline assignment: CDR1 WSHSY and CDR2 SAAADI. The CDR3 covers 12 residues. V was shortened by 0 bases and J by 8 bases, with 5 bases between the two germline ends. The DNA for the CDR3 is TGCGCCAGCAGTGAGTCAGGGGATGAGCAGTTCTTC. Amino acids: CASSESGDEQFF.

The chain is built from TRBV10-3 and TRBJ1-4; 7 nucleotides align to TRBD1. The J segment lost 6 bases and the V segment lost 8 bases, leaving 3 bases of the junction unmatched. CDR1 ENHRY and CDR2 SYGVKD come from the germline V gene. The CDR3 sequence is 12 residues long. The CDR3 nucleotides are TGTGCCATCCGACAGGGTGATGAAAAACTGTTTTTT. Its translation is CAIRQGDEKLFF.

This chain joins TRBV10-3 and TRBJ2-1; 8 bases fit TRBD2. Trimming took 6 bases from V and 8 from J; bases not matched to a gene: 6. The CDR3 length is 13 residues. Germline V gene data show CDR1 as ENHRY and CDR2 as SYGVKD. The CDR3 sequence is CAIRGLENDEQFF. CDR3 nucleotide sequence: TGTGCCATCAGGGGACTAGAAAATGATGAGCAGTTCTTC.

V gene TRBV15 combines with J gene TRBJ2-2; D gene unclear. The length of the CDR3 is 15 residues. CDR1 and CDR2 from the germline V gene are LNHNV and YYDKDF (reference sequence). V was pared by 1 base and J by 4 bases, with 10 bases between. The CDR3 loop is CATSRGGASTGELFF. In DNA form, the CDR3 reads TGTGCCACCAGCAGAGGAGGCGCGAGCACCGGGGAGCTGTTTTTT.

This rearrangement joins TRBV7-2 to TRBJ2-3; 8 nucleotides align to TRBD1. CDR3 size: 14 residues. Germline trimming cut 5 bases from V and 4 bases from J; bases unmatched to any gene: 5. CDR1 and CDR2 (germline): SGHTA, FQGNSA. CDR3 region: CASSDRGRSDTQYF. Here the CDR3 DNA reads TGTGCCAGCAGCGACAGGGGCAGGTCAGATACGCAGTATTTT.

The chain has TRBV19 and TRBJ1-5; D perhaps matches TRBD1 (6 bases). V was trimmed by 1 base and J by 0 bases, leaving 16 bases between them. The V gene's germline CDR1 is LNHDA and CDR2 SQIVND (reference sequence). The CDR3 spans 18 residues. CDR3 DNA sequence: TGTGCCAGTAGTATAGCCCTAGGACAGTTACCTAGCAATCAGCCCCAGCATTTT. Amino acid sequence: CASSIALGQLPSNQPQHF. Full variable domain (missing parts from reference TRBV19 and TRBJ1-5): DGGITQSPKYLFRKEGQNVTLSCEQNLNHDAMYWYRQDPGQGLRLIYYSQIVNDFQKGDIAEGYSVSREKKESFPLTVTSAQKNPTAFYLCASSIALGQLPSNQPQHFGDGTRLSIL.

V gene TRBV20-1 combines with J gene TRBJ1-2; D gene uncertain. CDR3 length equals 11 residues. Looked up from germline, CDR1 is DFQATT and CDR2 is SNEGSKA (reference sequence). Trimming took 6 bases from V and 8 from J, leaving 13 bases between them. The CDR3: CSALNLGGYTF. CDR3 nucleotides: TGCAGTGCCCTCAACCTGGGCGGCTACACCTTC.

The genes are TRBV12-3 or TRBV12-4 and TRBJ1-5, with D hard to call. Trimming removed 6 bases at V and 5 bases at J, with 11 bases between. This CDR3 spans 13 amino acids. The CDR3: CASSPQMDQPQHF. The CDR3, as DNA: TGTGCCAGCAGCCCCCAGATGGATCAGCCCCAGCATTTT.

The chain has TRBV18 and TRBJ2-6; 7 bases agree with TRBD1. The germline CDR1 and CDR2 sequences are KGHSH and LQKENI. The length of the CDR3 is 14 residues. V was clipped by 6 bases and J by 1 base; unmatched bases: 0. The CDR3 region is CASSRGSGANVLTF. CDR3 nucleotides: TGTGCCAGCTCCAGGGGGTCTGGGGCCAACGTCCTGACTTTC.

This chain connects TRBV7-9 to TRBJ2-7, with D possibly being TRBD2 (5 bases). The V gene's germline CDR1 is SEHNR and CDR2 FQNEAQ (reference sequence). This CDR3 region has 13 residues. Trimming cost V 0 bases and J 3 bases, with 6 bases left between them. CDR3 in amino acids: CASSLAGSYEQYF. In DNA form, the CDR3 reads TGTGCCAGCAGCTTAGCGGGGAGCTACGAGCAGTACTTC.

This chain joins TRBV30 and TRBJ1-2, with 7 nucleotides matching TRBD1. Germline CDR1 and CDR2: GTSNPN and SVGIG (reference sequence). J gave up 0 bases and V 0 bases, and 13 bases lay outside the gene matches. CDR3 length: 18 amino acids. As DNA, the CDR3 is TGTGCCTGGAGTGTCGGTCTAATAACAGGGGACCCTAACTATGGCTACACCTTC. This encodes CAWSVGLITGDPNYGYTF. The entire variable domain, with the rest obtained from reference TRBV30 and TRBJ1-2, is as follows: SQTIHQWPATLVQPVGSPLSLECTVEGTSNPNLYWYRQAAGRGLQLLFYSVGIGQISSEVPQNLSASRPQDRQFILSSKKLLLSDSGFYLCAWSVGLITGDPNYGYTFGSGTRLTVV.

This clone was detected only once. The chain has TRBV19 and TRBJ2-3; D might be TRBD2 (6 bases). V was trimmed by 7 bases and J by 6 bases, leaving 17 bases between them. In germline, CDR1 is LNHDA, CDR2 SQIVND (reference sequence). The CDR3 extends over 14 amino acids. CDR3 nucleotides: TGTGCCAGTAATTTCAGGCCGGGGGTCGATACGCAGTATTTT. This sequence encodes CASNFRPGVDTQYF.